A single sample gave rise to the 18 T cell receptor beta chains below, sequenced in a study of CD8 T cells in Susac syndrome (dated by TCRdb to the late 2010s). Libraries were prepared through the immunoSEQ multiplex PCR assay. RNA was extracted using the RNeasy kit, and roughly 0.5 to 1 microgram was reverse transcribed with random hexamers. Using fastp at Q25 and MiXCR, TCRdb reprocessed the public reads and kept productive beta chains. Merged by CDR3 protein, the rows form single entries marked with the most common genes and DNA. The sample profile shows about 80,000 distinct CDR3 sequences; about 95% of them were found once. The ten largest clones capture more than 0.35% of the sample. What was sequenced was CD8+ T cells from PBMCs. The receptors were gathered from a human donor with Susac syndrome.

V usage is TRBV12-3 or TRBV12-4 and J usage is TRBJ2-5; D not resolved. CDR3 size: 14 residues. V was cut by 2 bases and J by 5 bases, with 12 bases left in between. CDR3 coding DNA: TGTGCCAGCAGTTTAAACCCCTACAGCGAGACCCAGTACTTC. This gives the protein CASSLNPYSETQYF.

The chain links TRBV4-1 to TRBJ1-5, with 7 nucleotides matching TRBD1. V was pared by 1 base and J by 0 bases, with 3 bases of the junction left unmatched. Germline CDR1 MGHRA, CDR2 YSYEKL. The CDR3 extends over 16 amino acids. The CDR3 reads CASSQATGNSNQPQHF. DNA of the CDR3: TGCGCCAGCAGCCAAGCGACAGGGAATAGCAATCAGCCCCAGCATTTT.

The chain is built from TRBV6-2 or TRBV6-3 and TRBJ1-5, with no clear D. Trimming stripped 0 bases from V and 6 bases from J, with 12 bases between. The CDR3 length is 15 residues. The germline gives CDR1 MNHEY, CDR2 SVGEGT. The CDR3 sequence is CASSYSRSDPQPQHF. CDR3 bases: TGTGCCAGCAGTTACTCGAGAAGTGATCCTCAGCCCCAGCATTTT.

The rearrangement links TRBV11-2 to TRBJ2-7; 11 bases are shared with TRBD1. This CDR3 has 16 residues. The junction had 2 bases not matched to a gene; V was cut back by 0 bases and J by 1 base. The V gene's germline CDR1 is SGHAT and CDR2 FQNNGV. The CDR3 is CASSLEGQGGSYEQYF. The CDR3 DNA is TGTGCCAGCAGCTTAGAGGGACAGGGGGGTTCCTACGAGCAGTACTTC.

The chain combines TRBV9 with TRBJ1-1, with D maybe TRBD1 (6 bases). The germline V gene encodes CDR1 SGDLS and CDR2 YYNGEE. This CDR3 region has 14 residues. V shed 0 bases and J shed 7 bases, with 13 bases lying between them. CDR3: CASSVVSGAGEAFF. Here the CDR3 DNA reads TGTGCCAGCAGCGTAGTGTCGGGGGCAGGTGAAGCTTTCTTT.

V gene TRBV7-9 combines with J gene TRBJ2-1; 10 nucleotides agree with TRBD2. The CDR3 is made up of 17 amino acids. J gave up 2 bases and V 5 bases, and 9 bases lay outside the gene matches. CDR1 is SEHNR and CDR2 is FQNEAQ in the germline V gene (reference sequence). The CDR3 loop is CASSPIAGGWTYNEQFF. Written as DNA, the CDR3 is TGTGCCAGCAGCCCCATAGCGGGAGGATGGACCTACAATGAGCAGTTCTTC.

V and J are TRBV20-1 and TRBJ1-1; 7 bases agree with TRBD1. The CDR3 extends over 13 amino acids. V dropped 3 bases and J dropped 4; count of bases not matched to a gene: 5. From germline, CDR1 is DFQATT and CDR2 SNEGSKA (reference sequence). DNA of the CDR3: TGCAGTGCTAGGTGGCGGGACAGCACTGAAGCTTTCTTT. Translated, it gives CSARWRDSTEAFF.

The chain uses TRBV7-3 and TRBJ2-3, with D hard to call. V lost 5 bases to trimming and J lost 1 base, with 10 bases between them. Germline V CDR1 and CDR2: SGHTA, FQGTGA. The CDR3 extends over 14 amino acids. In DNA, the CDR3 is TGTGCCAGCAGCCCCCCATCGGGCACAGATACGCAGTATTTT. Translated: CASSPPSGTDTQYF.

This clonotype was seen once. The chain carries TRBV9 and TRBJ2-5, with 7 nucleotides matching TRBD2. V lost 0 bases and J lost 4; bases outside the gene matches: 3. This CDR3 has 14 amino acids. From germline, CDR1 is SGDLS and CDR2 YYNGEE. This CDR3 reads CASSVAGGTETQYF. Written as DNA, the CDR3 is TGTGCCAGCAGCGTAGCCGGGGGGACAGAGACCCAGTACTTC. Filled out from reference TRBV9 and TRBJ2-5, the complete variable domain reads DSGVTQTPKHLITATGQRVTLRCSPRSGDLSVYWYQQSLDQGLQFLIQYYNGEERAKGNILERFSAQQFPDLHSELNLSSLELGDSALYFCASSVAGGTETQYFGPGTRLLVL.

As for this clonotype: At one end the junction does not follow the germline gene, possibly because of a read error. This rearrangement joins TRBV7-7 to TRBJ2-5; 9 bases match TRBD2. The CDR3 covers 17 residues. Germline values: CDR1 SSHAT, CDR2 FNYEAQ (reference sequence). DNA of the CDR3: TGTGCTAGCAGCCCTCGTGTCGGCGGGAGGGGGCAAGAGACCCAGTACTTC. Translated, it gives CASSPRVGGRGQETQYF.

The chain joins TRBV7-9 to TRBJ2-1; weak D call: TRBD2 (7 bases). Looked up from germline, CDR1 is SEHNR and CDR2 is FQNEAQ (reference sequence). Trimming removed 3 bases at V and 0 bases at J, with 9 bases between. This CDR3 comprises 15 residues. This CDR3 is CASSFGGASYNEQFF. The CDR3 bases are TGTGCCAGCAGCTTTGGGGGGGCCTCCTACAATGAGCAGTTCTTC.

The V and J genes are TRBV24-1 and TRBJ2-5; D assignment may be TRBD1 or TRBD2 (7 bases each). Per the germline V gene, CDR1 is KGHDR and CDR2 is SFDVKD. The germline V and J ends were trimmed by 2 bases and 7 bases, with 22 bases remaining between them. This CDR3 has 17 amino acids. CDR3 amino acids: CATSDSLGGGGQRTQYF. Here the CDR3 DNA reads TGTGCCACCAGTGATTCCTTGGGGGGAGGGGGCCAGCGGACCCAGTACTTC.

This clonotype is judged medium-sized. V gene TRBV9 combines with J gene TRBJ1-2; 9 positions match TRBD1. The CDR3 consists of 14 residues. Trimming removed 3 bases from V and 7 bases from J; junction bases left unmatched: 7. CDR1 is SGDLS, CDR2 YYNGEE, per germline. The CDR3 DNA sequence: TGTGCCAGCAGCGCAACAGGGGGCGCGTCTGGCTACACCTTC. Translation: CASSATGGASGYTF. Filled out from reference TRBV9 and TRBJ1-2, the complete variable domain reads DSGVTQTPKHLITATGQRVTLRCSPRSGDLSVYWYQQSLDQGLQFLIQYYNGEERAKGNILERFSAQQFPDLHSELNLSSLELGDSALYFCASSATGGASGYTFGSGTRLTVV.

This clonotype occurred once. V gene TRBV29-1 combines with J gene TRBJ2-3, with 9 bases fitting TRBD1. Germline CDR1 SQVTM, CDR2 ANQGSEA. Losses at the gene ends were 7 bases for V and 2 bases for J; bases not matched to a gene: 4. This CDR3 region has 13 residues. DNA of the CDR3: TGCAGCGAGACAGGGGGGGACACAGATACGCAGTATTTT. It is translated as CSETGGDTDTQYF.

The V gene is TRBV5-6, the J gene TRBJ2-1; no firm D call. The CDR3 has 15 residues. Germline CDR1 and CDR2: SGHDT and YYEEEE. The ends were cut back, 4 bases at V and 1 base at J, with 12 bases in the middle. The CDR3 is CASSPDPRSYNEQFF. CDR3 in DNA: TGTGCCAGCAGCCCTGACCCGAGGTCCTACAATGAGCAGTTCTTC.

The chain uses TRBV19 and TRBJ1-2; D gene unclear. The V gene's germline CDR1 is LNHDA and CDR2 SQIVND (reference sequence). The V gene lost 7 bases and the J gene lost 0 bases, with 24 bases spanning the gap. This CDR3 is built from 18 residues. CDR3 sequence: CASMPRSWEELSNYGYTF. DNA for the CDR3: TGTGCCAGTATGCCGCGTAGTTGGGAAGAACTCTCTAACTATGGCTACACCTTC.

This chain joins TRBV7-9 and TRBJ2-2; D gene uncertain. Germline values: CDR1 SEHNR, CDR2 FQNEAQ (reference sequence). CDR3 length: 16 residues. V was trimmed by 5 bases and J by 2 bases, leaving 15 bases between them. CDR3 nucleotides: TGTGCCAGCAGCGCCCGGGTCACTCCCAACACCGGGGAGCTGTTTTTT. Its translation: CASSARVTPNTGELFF.

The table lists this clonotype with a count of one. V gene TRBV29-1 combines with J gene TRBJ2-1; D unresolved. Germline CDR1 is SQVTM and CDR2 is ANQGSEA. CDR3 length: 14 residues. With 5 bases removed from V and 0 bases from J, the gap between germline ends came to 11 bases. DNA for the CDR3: TGCAGCGTTTACTCCGGGTCCTCCTACAATGAGCAGTTCTTC. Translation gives CSVYSGSSYNEQFF.